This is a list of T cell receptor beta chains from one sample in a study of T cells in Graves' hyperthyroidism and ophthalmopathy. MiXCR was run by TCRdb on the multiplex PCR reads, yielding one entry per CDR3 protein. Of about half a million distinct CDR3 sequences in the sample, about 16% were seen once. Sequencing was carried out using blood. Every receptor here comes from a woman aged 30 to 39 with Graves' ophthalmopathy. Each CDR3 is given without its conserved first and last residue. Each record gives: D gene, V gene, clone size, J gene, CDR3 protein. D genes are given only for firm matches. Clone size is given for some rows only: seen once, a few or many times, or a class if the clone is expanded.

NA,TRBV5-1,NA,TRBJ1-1,ASRQTAMNTEAF
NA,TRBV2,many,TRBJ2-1,ASSEVTGGEQF
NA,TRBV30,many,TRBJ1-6,AWSVGTHSPLH
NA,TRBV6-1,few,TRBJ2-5,ASSSRIGQETQY
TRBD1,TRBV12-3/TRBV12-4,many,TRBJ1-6,ASSHLTGAGPLH
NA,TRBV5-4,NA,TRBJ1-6,ASSQRNSPLH
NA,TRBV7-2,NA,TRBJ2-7,ASSTDSRTATPPTYEQY
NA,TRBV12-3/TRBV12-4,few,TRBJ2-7,ASSFIGRGEQY
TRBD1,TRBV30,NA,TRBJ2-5,AWRLPGQHQETQY
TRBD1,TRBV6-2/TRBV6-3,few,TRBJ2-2,ASSIGTGPSGELF
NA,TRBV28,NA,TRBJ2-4,ATRFGGKNIQY
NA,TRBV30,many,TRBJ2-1,AWSKGVEQF
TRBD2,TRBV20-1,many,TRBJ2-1,SARGLLAGNEQF
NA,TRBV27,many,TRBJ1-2,ASSLMQGQNYGYT
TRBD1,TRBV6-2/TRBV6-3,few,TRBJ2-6,ASGTGRSGANVLT
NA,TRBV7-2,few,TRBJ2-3,ASSLVGATDTQY
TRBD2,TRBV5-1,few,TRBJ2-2,ASSLVAGRGTGELF
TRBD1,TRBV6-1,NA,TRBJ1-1,ASSPDRGLGTEAF
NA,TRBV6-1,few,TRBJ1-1,ASSTYMNTEAF
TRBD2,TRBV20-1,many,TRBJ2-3,SATSITSGIPSTDTQY
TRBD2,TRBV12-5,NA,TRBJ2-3,ARTGGDYTDTQY
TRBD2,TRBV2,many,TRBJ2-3,ASSALAGGIDTQY
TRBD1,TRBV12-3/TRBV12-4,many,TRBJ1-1,ASRMDRGNTEAF
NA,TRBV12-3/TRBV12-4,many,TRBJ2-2,ASSPTGRTGELF